These T cell receptor beta chains were read from a single sample in a study of spatial heterogeneity in lung cancer. TCRdb reanalysed the 5' RACE reads using MiXCR and keeps one entry per CDR3 protein. Seen here are about 52,000 distinct CDR3 sequences, around 7% observed once, and the top ten hold approximately 40%. Sequenced material: PBMCs, taken at follow-up. These receptors all stem from a female donor with early-stage non-small cell lung cancer. CDR3s include the opening cysteine and the closing phenylalanine or tryptophan. The D gene is left open where the match is weak. Expanded clones are given a class, and other clones once, few, many or no size at all.

D: TRBD2
V: TRBV5-1
length: 17
size: many
J: TRBJ2-3
DNA: TGCGCCAGCAGCTCATTGACTAGCGGGGGGGCAACAGATACGCAGTATTTT
CDR3: CASSSLTSGGATDTQYF

D: TRBD1
V: TRBV7-9
length: 15
size: few
J: TRBJ1-5
DNA: TGTGCCAGCAGCCCCTCAGACAGGGGGCGTCAGCCCCAGCATTTT
CDR3: CASSPSDRGRQPQHF

D: TRBD1
V: TRBV29-1
length: 13
size: many
J: TRBJ2-3
DNA: TGCAGCGTTCTACAGGGGGCGCAAGATACGCAGTATTTT
CDR3: CSVLQGAQDTQYF

D: -
V: TRBV28
length: 11
size: few
J: TRBJ2-1
DNA: TGTGCCAGCAGTTTACAGAAGGGGCAGTTCTTC
CDR3: CASSLQKGQFF

D: TRBD2
V: TRBV19
length: 17
size: -
J: TRBJ2-1
DNA: TGTGCCAGTAGCCGCCATCCAGCGGGGGACCTTTACAATGAGCAGTTCTTC
CDR3: CASSRHPAGDLYNEQFF

D: -
V: TRBV5-1
length: 13
size: -
J: TRBJ1-3
DNA: TGCGCCAGCAGCTTCGGACAGGGAAACACCATATATTTT
CDR3: CASSFGQGNTIYF

D: TRBD1
V: TRBV24-1
length: 13
size: many
J: TRBJ1-1
DNA: TGTGCCACCTCGACAGGGGGAGGGACTGAAGCTTTCTTT
CDR3: CATSTGGGTEAFF

D: TRBD2
V: TRBV20-1
length: 15
size: many
J: TRBJ2-5
DNA: TGCAGTGCTAGAGACGAGCGGGGGTCTCAAGAGACCCAGTACTTC
CDR3: CSARDERGSQETQYF

D: -
V: TRBV12-3/TRBV12-4
length: 11
size: once
J: TRBJ2-3
DNA: TGTGCCAGCAGTCGAGGAGATACGCAGTGTTTT
CDR3: CASSRGDTQCF

D: -
V: TRBV5-1
length: 15
size: many
J: TRBJ2-2
DNA: TGCGCCAGCAGCTTGGATCAGGCGAACACCGGGGAGCTGTTTTTT
CDR3: CASSLDQANTGELFF

D: TRBD1
V: TRBV7-2
length: 14
size: few
J: TRBJ1-2
DNA: TGTGCCAGCAGCTTGGGACAGGGGCTCTATGGCTACACCTTC
CDR3: CASSLGQGLYGYTF

D: -
V: TRBV20-1
length: 13
size: -
J: TRBJ1-5
DNA: TGCAGTGCCATCGGAGAAATCAATCAGCCCCAGCATTTT
CDR3: CSAIGEINQPQHF

D: TRBD1
V: TRBV7-2
length: 15
size: few
J: TRBJ1-2
DNA: TGTGCCAGCAGCGGGACCGGGACAGGGGCCTATGGCTACACCTTC
CDR3: CASSGTGTGAYGYTF

D: TRBD1
V: TRBV5-1
length: 13
size: few
J: TRBJ2-7
DNA: TGCGCCAGCAGCCGGGACAGGCCCTACGAGCAGTACTTC
CDR3: CASSRDRPYEQYF

D: -
V: TRBV7-2
length: 14
size: few
J: TRBJ1-4
DNA: TGTGCCAGCAGCCCCAGGACCCGAACGGAAAAACTGTTTTTT
CDR3: CASSPRTRTEKLFF

D: -
V: TRBV20-1
length: 13
size: once
J: TRBJ1-5
DNA: TGCAGTGCTAGAGGCTTGGGGTCTCAGCCCCAGCATTTT
CDR3: CSARGLGSQPQHF

D: -
V: TRBV7-8
length: 16
size: many
J: TRBJ2-2
DNA: TGTGCCAGCAGCTTAGTGTACAGCTTTAACACCGGGGAGCTGTTTTTT
CDR3: CASSLVYSFNTGELFF

D: -
V: TRBV12-5
length: 14
size: -
J: TRBJ1-2
DNA: TGTGCTAGTGGACCTCGATTAGGAGAGAATGGCTACACCTTC
CDR3: CASGPRLGENGYTF

D: TRBD1
V: TRBV18
length: 16
size: -
J: TRBJ1-5
DNA: TGTGCCAGCTCACCACCTGGGACAGGGGGCGTTCAGCCCCAGCATTTT
CDR3: CASSPPGTGGVQPQHF